Listed below are T cell receptor beta chains from one sample, sequenced in a study of T cell repertoires in cytomegalovirus infection. TCRdb independently ran MiXCR on the reads; one entry per CDR3 protein. The sample yields about 530,000 distinct CDR3 sequences, about a quarter seen once. The sequencing input was PBMCs. Source of these receptors: a human donor in good health (CMV status not recorded). Some clones in this sample may be carry-over from other donors' samples. Each CDR3 is given with its conserved first and last residue. The order of the fields is clone size, CDR3 length, V gene, J gene, D gene, CDR3 protein, CDR3 DNA. A D gene is named only where the DNA matches it firmly. Rows may omit the clone size; those that give it use once, few, many or a size class.

size: few
length: 14
V: TRBV2
J: TRBJ2-6
D: .
CDR3: CASSVLSGANVLTF
DNA: TGTGCCAGCAGTGTCCTCTCTGGGGCCAACGTCCTGACTTTC

size: .
length: 13
V: TRBV4-3
J: TRBJ1-1
D: .
CDR3: CASSQEIRTEAFF
DNA: TGCGCCAGCAGCCAAGAAATCCGGACTGAAGCTTTCTTT

size: .
length: 12
V: TRBV12-3/TRBV12-4
J: TRBJ1-2
D: .
CDR3: CASSLNSHGYTF
DNA: TGTGCCAGCAGCCTTAACAGTCATGGCTACACCTTC

size: .
length: 14
V: TRBV4-1
J: TRBJ1-2
D: .
CDR3: CASSSGLQNYGYTF
DNA: TGCGCCAGCAGCTCGGGACTCCAGAACTATGGCTACACCTTC

size: many
length: 11
V: TRBV25-1
J: TRBJ1-1
D: .
CDR3: CASSDRLMAFF
DNA: TGTGCCAGCAGTGACAGGCTTATGGCTTTCTTT

size: .
length: 15
V: TRBV28
J: TRBJ1-5
D: .
CDR3: CASSRGRHSNQPQHF
DNA: TGTGCCAGCAGTCGTGGCAGGCATAGCAATCAGCCCCAGCATTTT

size: .
length: 13
V: TRBV12-3/TRBV12-4
J: TRBJ1-5
D: .
CDR3: CASSLNQIQPQHF
DNA: TGTGCCAGCAGTCTTAACCAAATTCAGCCCCAGCATTTT

size: few
length: 14
V: TRBV6-5
J: TRBJ1-4
D: .
CDR3: CASSYNGQGDKLFF
DNA: TGTGCCAGCAGTTACAATGGGCAGGGAGACAAACTGTTTTTT

size: many
length: 15
V: TRBV24-1
J: TRBJ2-2
D: .
CDR3: CATDTGRMNTGELFF
DNA: TGTGCCACCGATACCGGACGGATGAACACCGGGGAGCTGTTTTTT

size: .
length: 16
V: TRBV14
J: TRBJ2-5
D: TRBD1
CDR3: CASSRNTGGYGETQYF
DNA: TGTGCCAGCAGCCGGAATACAGGGGGCTATGGGGAGACCCAGTACTTC

size: few
length: 15
V: TRBV4-3
J: TRBJ1-5
D: .
CDR3: CASSRQRRSNQPQHF
DNA: TGCGCCAGCAGCCGACAGAGGAGATCAAATCAGCCCCAGCATTTT

size: .
length: 17
V: TRBV6-6
J: TRBJ1-5
D: .
CDR3: CASSYSRGIGGNQPQHF
DNA: TGTGCCAGCAGTTACTCGAGAGGGATCGGGGGCAATCAGCCCCAGCATTTT

size: few
length: 16
V: TRBV12-3/TRBV12-4
J: TRBJ1-1
D: TRBD1
CDR3: CASSLGQGLTNTEAFF
DNA: TGTGCCAGCAGTTTAGGACAGGGGTTGACGAACACTGAAGCTTTCTTT

size: many
length: 14
V: TRBV7-2
J: TRBJ2-3
D: .
CDR3: CASSFNRHTDTQYF
DNA: TGTGCCAGCAGCTTCAACAGACACACAGATACGCAGTATTTT

size: .
length: 14
V: TRBV20-1
J: TRBJ2-5
D: .
CDR3: CSARAPGSGETQYF
DNA: TGCAGTGCTAGAGCCCCCGGGAGTGGGGAGACCCAGTACTTC

size: many
length: 17
V: TRBV11-2
J: TRBJ2-1
D: TRBD2
CDR3: CASSLGTRLAGEGEQFF
DNA: TGTGCCAGCAGCTTAGGGACTCGACTAGCGGGAGAGGGTGAGCAGTTCTTC

size: .
length: 14
V: TRBV2
J: TRBJ1-5
D: .
CDR3: CASSVYQLNQPQHF
DNA: TGTGCCAGCAGTGTCTATCAGCTCAATCAGCCCCAGCATTTT

size: many
length: 14
V: TRBV7-2
J: TRBJ2-3
D: TRBD1
CDR3: CASSWDRATDTQYF
DNA: TGTGCCAGCAGCTGGGACAGGGCCACAGATACGCAGTATTTT

size: many
length: 14
V: TRBV12-3/TRBV12-4
J: TRBJ1-5
D: .
CDR3: CASSSRIGNQPQHF
DNA: TGTGCCAGCAGTTCCCGGATCGGCAATCAGCCCCAGCATTTT

size: .
length: 16
V: TRBV7-9
J: TRBJ2-1
D: TRBD1
CDR3: CASTRTRGLIGNEQFF
DNA: TGTGCCAGCACCCGGACCAGGGGGTTGATTGGCAATGAGCAGTTCTTC

size: .
length: 16
V: TRBV28
J: TRBJ2-7
D: TRBD2
CDR3: CASSTLSERGSYEQYF
DNA: TGTGCCAGCAGTACCCTTTCAGAGCGGGGTTCCTACGAGCAGTACTTC

size: many
length: 14
V: TRBV12-5
J: TRBJ2-5
D: .
CDR3: CASGLDDPRGTQYF
DNA: TGTGCTAGTGGTTTGGACGACCCGAGGGGGACCCAGTACTTC

size: many
length: 21
V: TRBV11-2
J: TRBJ2-3
D: TRBD1
CDR3: CASSLTGVASGRILSTDTQYF
DNA: TGTGCCAGCAGCTTGACAGGGGTGGCCAGCGGTAGGATCCTTAGCACAGATACGCAGTATTTT

size: .
length: 17
V: TRBV20-1
J: TRBJ2-1
D: TRBD2
CDR3: CSARDRDLLAAYNEQFF
DNA: TGCAGTGCTAGAGATCGGGATTTACTAGCGGCCTACAATGAGCAGTTCTTC

size: few
length: 15
V: TRBV9
J: TRBJ2-3
D: .
CDR3: CASSPGTLSTDTQYF
DNA: TGTGCCAGCAGCCCCGGGACCCTAAGCACAGATACGCAGTATTTT

size: many
length: 14
V: TRBV7-9
J: TRBJ2-5
D: .
CDR3: CASSSPAAAETQYF
DNA: TGTGCCAGCAGCTCGCCCGCGGCGGCGGAGACCCAGTACTTC

size: few
length: 14
V: TRBV10-3
J: TRBJ1-1
D: .
CDR3: CAISTGGGSTEAFF
DNA: TGTGCCATCAGTACTGGTGGGGGGAGCACTGAAGCTTTCTTT

size: .
length: 14
V: TRBV6-6
J: TRBJ1-5
D: .
CDR3: CASSYFVGDQPQHF
DNA: TGTGCCAGCAGTTACTTTGTTGGTGATCAGCCCCAGCATTTT

size: .
length: 12
V: TRBV2
J: TRBJ1-1
D: .
CDR3: CASSDWRPEAFF
DNA: TGTGCCAGCAGTGATTGGCGACCTGAAGCTTTCTTT

size: few
length: 15
V: TRBV2
J: TRBJ2-5
D: TRBD2
CDR3: CASMRTSGAQETQYF
DNA: TGTGCCAGCATGAGGACTAGCGGGGCCCAAGAGACCCAGTACTTC

size: few
length: 12
V: TRBV28
J: TRBJ1-4
D: .
CDR3: CASGALGEKLFF
DNA: TGTGCCAGCGGTGCCCTTGGTGAGAAACTGTTTTTT

size: many
length: 13
V: TRBV7-2
J: TRBJ2-4
D: .
CDR3: CASSFSEKNIQYF
DNA: TGTGCCAGCAGCTTCTCCGAAAAAAACATTCAGTACTTC

size: .
length: 16
V: TRBV6-2/TRBV6-3
J: TRBJ2-1
D: TRBD2
CDR3: CASSPLAGEGYNEQFF
DNA: TGTGCCAGCAGCCCCCTAGCGGGAGAAGGCTACAATGAGCAGTTCTTC

size: few
length: 16
V: TRBV7-3
J: TRBJ2-3
D: .
CDR3: CASSLKRDAAFDTQYF
DNA: TGTGCCAGCAGCTTAAAGAGGGACGCCGCCTTCGATACGCAGTATTTT

size: many
length: 15
V: TRBV7-2
J: TRBJ1-4
D: TRBD1
CDR3: CASRGQGAANEKLFF
DNA: TGTGCCAGCAGAGGACAGGGGGCTGCTAATGAAAAACTGTTTTTT

size: .
length: 12
V: TRBV27
J: TRBJ2-7
D: TRBD2
CDR3: CASTSGGHEQYF
DNA: TGTGCCAGCACCTCGGGGGGTCACGAGCAGTACTTC

size: many
length: 20
V: TRBV7-2
J: TRBJ2-7
D: TRBD2
CDR3: CASSHYSPPQVLAGSYEQYF
DNA: TGTGCCAGCAGTCATTATTCCCCCCCCCAAGTGCTAGCGGGAAGCTACGAGCAGTACTTC

size: few
length: 14
V: TRBV7-3
J: TRBJ1-2
D: .
CDR3: CASSLTGATYGYTF
DNA: TGTGCCAGCAGCTTAACAGGGGCGACCTATGGCTACACCTTC

size: .
length: 14
V: TRBV4-3
J: TRBJ1-1
D: .
CDR3: CASSQGRVNTEAFF
DNA: TGCGCCAGCAGCCAAGGCAGGGTCAACACTGAAGCTTTCTTT

size: many
length: 12
V: TRBV12-3/TRBV12-4
J: TRBJ1-4
D: .
CDR3: CASSHPTPKVFF
DNA: TGTGCCAGCAGCCACCCGACTCCCAAGGTGTTTTTT

size: .
length: 13
V: TRBV7-2
J: TRBJ1-5
D: .
CDR3: CASTTNSNQPQHF
DNA: TGTGCCAGCACAACTAATAGCAATCAGCCCCAGCATTTT

size: .
length: 16
V: TRBV24-1
J: TRBJ2-5
D: .
CDR3: CATSDPYGSLGETQYF
DNA: TGTGCCACCAGTGATCCGTACGGGTCCCTGGGGGAGACCCAGTACTTC

size: few
length: 18
V: TRBV7-6
J: TRBJ2-3
D: TRBD2
CDR3: CASSYTEGLAVSTDTQYF
DNA: TGTGCCAGCAGTTACACAGAGGGACTAGCGGTTAGCACAGATACGCAGTATTTT

size: few
length: 16
V: TRBV7-3
J: TRBJ1-2
D: TRBD1
CDR3: CASSPPGGTGALGYTF
DNA: TGTGCCAGCAGCCCCCCCGGAGGGACAGGGGCCTTAGGCTACACCTTC

size: few
length: 19
V: TRBV5-6
J: TRBJ2-3
D: .
CDR3: CASSTNPRRQGVTADTQYF
DNA: TGTGCCAGCAGCACCAACCCGAGGAGGCAGGGTGTGACCGCAGATACGCAGTATTTT

size: .
length: 12
V: TRBV20-1
J: TRBJ1-1
D: .
CDR3: CSARESGTEAFF
DNA: TGCAGTGCTAGAGAATCAGGGACTGAAGCTTTCTTT

size: .
length: 17
V: TRBV6-6
J: TRBJ1-3
D: TRBD1
CDR3: CASSYPGQGISGNTIYF
DNA: TGTGCCAGCAGTTACCCGGGACAGGGGATATCTGGAAACACCATATATTTT

size: .
length: 13
V: TRBV12-3/TRBV12-4
J: TRBJ2-3
D: .
CDR3: CASSLYGADTQYF
DNA: TGTGCCAGCAGTTTATACGGTGCGGATACGCAGTATTTT

size: few
length: 12
V: TRBV11-2
J: TRBJ2-3
D: .
CDR3: CASSPQADTQYF
DNA: TGTGCCAGCAGCCCCCAAGCAGATACGCAGTATTTT

size: many
length: 16
V: TRBV7-2
J: TRBJ1-2
D: .
CDR3: CASSLGRGGAVDGYTF
DNA: TGTGCCAGCAGCTTAGGACGGGGGGGGGCAGTTGATGGCTACACCTTC

size: .
length: 18
V: TRBV6-5
J: TRBJ2-6
D: .
CDR3: CASSYSYQTISGANVLTF
DNA: TGTGCCAGCAGTTACTCGTATCAGACAATCTCTGGGGCCAACGTCCTGACTTTC

size: .
length: 15
V: TRBV27
J: TRBJ1-1
D: TRBD1
CDR3: CASSFLQGRRTEAFF
DNA: TGTGCCAGCAGTTTCTTACAGGGGCGGAGGACTGAAGCTTTCTTT

size: many
length: 13
V: TRBV11-3
J: TRBJ1-1
D: .
CDR3: CASSQLRSTEAFF
DNA: TGTGCCAGCAGTCAGCTCCGGAGTACTGAAGCTTTCTTT

size: .
length: 14
V: TRBV24-1
J: TRBJ2-3
D: .
CDR3: CATSDPTSTDTQYF
DNA: TGTGCCACCAGTGATCCAACTAGCACAGATACGCAGTATTTT

size: many
length: 14
V: TRBV7-2
J: TRBJ1-2
D: .
CDR3: CASSLVQGLGGYTF
DNA: TGTGCCAGCAGCTTAGTACAGGGTTTAGGCGGCTACACCTTC